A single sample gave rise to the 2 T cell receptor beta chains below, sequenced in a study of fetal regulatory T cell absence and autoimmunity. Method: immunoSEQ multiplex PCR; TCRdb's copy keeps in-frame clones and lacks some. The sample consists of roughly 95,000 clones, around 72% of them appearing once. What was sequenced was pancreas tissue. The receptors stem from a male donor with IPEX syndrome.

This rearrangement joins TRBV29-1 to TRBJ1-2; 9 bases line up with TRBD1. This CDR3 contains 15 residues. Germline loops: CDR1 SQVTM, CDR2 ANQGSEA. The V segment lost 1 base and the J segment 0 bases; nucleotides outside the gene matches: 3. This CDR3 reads CSVEGRDRANYGYTF. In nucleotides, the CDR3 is TGCAGCGTTGAAGGCCGGGACAGGGCTAACTATGGCTACACCTTC.

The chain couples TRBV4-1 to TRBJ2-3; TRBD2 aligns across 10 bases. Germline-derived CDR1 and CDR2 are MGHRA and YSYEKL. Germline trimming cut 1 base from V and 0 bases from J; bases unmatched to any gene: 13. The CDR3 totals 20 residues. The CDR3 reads CASSQVHLAGAPYSTDTQYF. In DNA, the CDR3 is TGCGCCAGCAGCCAAGTCCACCTAGCGGGGGCCCCATATAGCACAGATACGCAGTATTTT.